The rows below give T cell receptor beta chains drawn from one sample of a study of blood T cell repertoires in COVID-19. TCRdb's copy holds only in-frame clones and misses some; the assay was immunoSEQ multiplex PCR. The sample has 58,000 or so clones, roughly 68% seen once. Material: peripheral blood. All receptors come from a woman older than 75 with acute or convalescent COVID-19. Each CDR3 is given with its conserved first and last residue. A D gene is named only where the DNA matches it firmly. Rows give clone size only sometimes, using once, few, many, or a class for an expanded clone.

v_call,d_call,clone_size,j_call,cdr3_aa,cdr3_nt
TRBV18,TRBD1,once,TRBJ1-4,CASSPGQFGVEKLFF,TGTGCCAGCTCACCGGGACAGTTCGGTGTCGAAAAACTGTTTTTT
TRBV10-3,.,.,TRBJ1-2,CAISDRQTNYGYTF,TGTGCCATCAGTGACAGGCAGACTAACTATGGCTACACCTTC
TRBV4-1,.,few,TRBJ1-5,CASSQDPRGGLRGNQPQHF,TGCGCCAGCAGCCAAGACCCCCGGGGTGGGCTACGAGGCAATCAGCCCCAGCATTTT
TRBV19,.,.,TRBJ2-1,CASSITGDNEQFF,TGTGCCAGTAGTATTACGGGTGACAATGAGCAGTTCTTC
TRBV30,.,once,TRBJ2-1,CAWNTYNEQFF,TGTGCCTGGAACACGTATAATGAGCAGTTCTTC
TRBV9,TRBD1,.,TRBJ2-5,CASSVLSAGGETQYF,TGTGCCAGCAGCGTCCTCTCCGCAGGGGGAGAGACCCAGTACTTC
TRBV7-9,TRBD1,once,TRBJ1-1,CASSTRTGEAFF,TGTGCCAGCAGCACGAGGACAGGTGAAGCTTTCTTT
TRBV4-3,TRBD2,.,TRBJ2-7,CASSQDVAGGYEQYF,TGCGCCAGCAGCCAAGATGTGGCGGGAGGTTACGAGCAGTACTTC
TRBV28,TRBD1,.,TRBJ1-2,CASTGGTEGVRRGYTF,TGTGCCAGCACTGGCGGGACAGAAGGAGTTAGGCGGGGCTACACCTTC
TRBV28,TRBD1,few,TRBJ1-5,CASISGGGQLVQPQHF,TGTGCCAGCATCTCGGGGGGGGGACAGCTCGTCCAGCCCCAGCATTTT
TRBV7-2,.,.,TRBJ2-5,CASSPQAGWETQYF,TGTGCCAGCAGCCCACAGGCGGGGTGGGAGACCCAGTACTTC
TRBV9,.,.,TRBJ1-1,CASSVVDNMNTEAFF,TGTGCCAGCAGCGTAGTAGACAACATGAACACTGAAGCTTTCTTT
TRBV11-2,.,.,TRBJ2-2,CASSLDLRAGLNTGELFF,TGTGCCAGCAGCTTAGATCTTCGGGCGGGGTTGAACACCGGGGAGCTGTTTTTT
TRBV29-1,TRBD2,.,TRBJ2-1,CSVAPSGSYNEQFF,TGCAGCGTCGCCCCTAGCGGGAGTTACAATGAGCAGTTCTTC
TRBV11-2,.,.,TRBJ1-3,CASSLDPGQGNTIYF,TGTGCCAGCAGCTTAGATCCAGGGCAGGGAAACACCATATATTTT
TRBV5-4,.,.,TRBJ2-1,CASSPSAGSNEQFF,TGTGCCAGCAGCCCCTCCGCGGGAAGCAATGAGCAGTTCTTC
TRBV7-2,TRBD2,.,TRBJ2-1,CASSLAGAGDPSEQFF,TGTGCCAGCAGCTTAGCGGGTGCGGGAGATCCCAGTGAGCAGTTCTTC
TRBV2,.,.,TRBJ1-4,CASNRVGQPNEKLFF,TGTGCCAGCAACCGCGTGGGACAACCGAATGAAAAACTGTTTTTT
TRBV14,.,.,TRBJ2-1,CASTRDGSPYNEQFF,TGTGCCAGCACCAGAGACGGGAGCCCCTACAATGAGCAGTTCTTC
TRBV11-2,TRBD2,few,TRBJ2-1,CASSYQWASGNYEQFF,TGTGCCAGCAGCTACCAGTGGGCTAGCGGGAATTATGAGCAGTTCTTC
TRBV6-2/TRBV6-3,.,.,TRBJ1-4,CASSRQGNGEKLFF,TGTGCCAGCAGCCGGCAGGGGAATGGCGAAAAACTGTTTTTT
TRBV19,TRBD1,.,TRBJ2-7,CASSLEGQGMTYEQYF,TGTGCCAGTAGTCTCGAAGGACAGGGAATGACCTACGAGCAGTACTTC
TRBV4-1,.,.,TRBJ2-1,CASSQKQASESGQFF,TGCGCCAGCAGCCAAAAACAAGCGTCTGAGAGTGGGCAGTTCTTC
TRBV14,.,.,TRBJ1-1,CASSWSMNTEAFF,TGTGCCAGCAGTTGGAGCATGAACACTGAAGCTTTCTTT
TRBV7-2,.,many,TRBJ1-2,CASSLGDWGRRNYGYTF,TGTGCCAGCAGCTTAGGGGACTGGGGAAGAAGGAACTATGGCTACACCTTC
TRBV6-5,.,once,TRBJ1-4,CASSPRVPNEKLFF,TGTGCCAGCAGTCCCCGGGTCCCTAATGAAAAACTGTTTTTT
TRBV30,.,.,TRBJ1-1,CAWSVGRGSTEAFF,TGTGCCTGGAGTGTAGGCAGGGGATCGACTGAAGCTTTCTTT
TRBV5-1,.,.,TRBJ2-3,CASSPRGPSTDTQYF,TGCGCCAGCAGCCCCCGAGGGCCAAGCACAGATACGCAGTATTTT
TRBV11-1,TRBD2,.,TRBJ2-3,CASSLEAGPIAQYF,TGTGCCAGCAGCTTAGAAGCGGGGCCAATTGCGCAGTATTTT
TRBV2,TRBD2,.,TRBJ2-7,CASSVSSGTPHEQYF,TGTGCCAGCAGTGTTTCTAGCGGAACACCCCACGAGCAGTACTTC